This record covers a single T cell receptor beta chain. This entry is derived from a study of tumor-infiltrating lymphocytes in primary liver carcinoma. A primer matching the constant region was used to make TCR beta cDNA from approximately 500 ng of total RNA. ARM-PCR was slightly modified, and three nested multiplex PCR rounds with it gave rise to the TCR beta libraries. TCRdb re-called the multiplex PCR reads through MiXCR, storing one row per CDR3 protein. This sample has 330,000 or so distinct CDR3 sequences, with about 65% found just once. The researchers obtained blood RNA from unsorted whole blood and also extracted germline DNA. The specimen sequenced was peripheral blood. The TCR comes from a man between 40 and 49 years old with primary liver carcinoma and hepatitis B virus infection.

CDR3 in DNA: TGTGCCAGCAGTGGGTTTCGAGGGACCCAGTACTTC. Its translation: CASSGFRGTQYF. The chain is built from TRBV28 and TRBJ2-5; no clear D. V lost 5 bases, J lost 7 bases, and 11 bases lay in between. Germline CDR1 is MDHEN and CDR2 is SYDVKM. The CDR3 is 12 residues long.